Presented here are 3 T cell receptor beta chains from one specimen sequenced in a study of vaccination and CD4 T cells after COVID-19. Scientists ran DNA taken from cultured CD4+ T cells through the Oncomine TCR Beta short-read assay for sequencing. Each CDR3 protein is one row after TCRdb ran MiXCR on the PCR reads. Of 20,000 to 25,000 distinct CDR3 sequences in the sample, 66% are singletons; the top ten hold about 3.7%. As for treatment: roughly ten-day PBMC culture with coronavirus spike peptide pools or control peptides (ViraFEST assay). These receptors' antigens are unknown. Sequenced: CD4+ T cells from blood, cultured in vitro. The origin of the receptors is a human donor who had recovered from COVID-19.

The chain has TRBV20-1 and TRBJ2-3, with 9 nucleotides matching TRBD2. Germline values: CDR1 DFQATT, CDR2 SNEGSKA (reference sequence). The ends lost 3 bases at V and 2 bases at J; junction bases unmatched: 3. The CDR3 is 14 residues long. Here the CDR3 DNA reads TGCAGTGCTAGCCGGACTAGCGACACAGATACGCAGTATTTT. Residues: CSASRTSDTDTQYF.

This clonotype was found once. V is TRBV7-9 and J is TRBJ1-2, with a possible D match to TRBD1 (5 bases). V was pared by 1 base and J by 7 bases, with 10 bases between. CDR3 length: 13 residues. Germline V gene lookup returns CDR1 SEHNR and CDR2 FQNEAQ (reference sequence). The CDR3 is CASSLVGVGGYTF. The CDR3 coding sequence is TGTGCCAGCAGCTTAGTGGGGGTCGGTGGCTACACCTTC.

The table lists this clonotype with a few counts. The gene calls are TRBV6-1 and TRBJ1-4; tentatively, D is TRBD1 (6 bases). Trimming cost V 0 bases and J 7 bases, with 12 bases left between them. The germline V gene has CDR1 MNHNS and CDR2 SASEGT. CDR3 length: 15 amino acids. The CDR3 nucleotides are TGTGCCAGCAGTGAAGCAGGGGGGATAGGTGAAAAACTGTTTTTT. Translation gives CASSEAGGIGEKLFF.